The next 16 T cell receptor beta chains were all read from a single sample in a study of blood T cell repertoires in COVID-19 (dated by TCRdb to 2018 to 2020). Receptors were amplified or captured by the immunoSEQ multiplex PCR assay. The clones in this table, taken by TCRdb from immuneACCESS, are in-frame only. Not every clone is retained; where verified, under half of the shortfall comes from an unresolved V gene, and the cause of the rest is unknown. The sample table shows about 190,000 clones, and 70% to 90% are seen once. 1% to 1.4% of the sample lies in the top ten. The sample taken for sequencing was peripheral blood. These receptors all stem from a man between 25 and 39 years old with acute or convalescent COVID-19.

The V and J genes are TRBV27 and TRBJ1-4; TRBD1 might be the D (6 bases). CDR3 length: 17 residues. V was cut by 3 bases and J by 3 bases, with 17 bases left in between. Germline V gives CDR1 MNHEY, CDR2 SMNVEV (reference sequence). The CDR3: CASSFIWGRGSNEKLFF. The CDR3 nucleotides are TGTGCCAGCAGTTTTATATGGGGGCGTGGTTCTAATGAAAAACTGTTTTTT.

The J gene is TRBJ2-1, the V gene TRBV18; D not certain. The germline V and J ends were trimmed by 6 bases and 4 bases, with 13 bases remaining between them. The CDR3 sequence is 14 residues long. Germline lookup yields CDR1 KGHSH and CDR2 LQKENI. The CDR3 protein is CASSGQYGYNEQFF. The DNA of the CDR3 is TGTGCCAGCTCTGGGCAATACGGATACAATGAGCAGTTCTTC.

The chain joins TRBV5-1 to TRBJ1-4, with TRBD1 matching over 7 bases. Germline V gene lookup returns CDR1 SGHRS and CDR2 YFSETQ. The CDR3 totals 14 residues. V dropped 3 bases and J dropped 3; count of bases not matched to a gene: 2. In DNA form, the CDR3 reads TGCGCCAGCAGCTCCAGGGGGGCTAATGAAAAACTGTTTTTT. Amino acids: CASSSRGANEKLFF.

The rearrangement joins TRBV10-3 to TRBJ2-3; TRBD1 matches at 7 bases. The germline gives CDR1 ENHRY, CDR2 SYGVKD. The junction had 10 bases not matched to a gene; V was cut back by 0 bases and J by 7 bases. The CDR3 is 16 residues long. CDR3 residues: CAISESDRVGWNTQYF. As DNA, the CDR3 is TGTGCCATCAGTGAGTCTGACAGGGTGGGGTGGAATACGCAGTATTTT.

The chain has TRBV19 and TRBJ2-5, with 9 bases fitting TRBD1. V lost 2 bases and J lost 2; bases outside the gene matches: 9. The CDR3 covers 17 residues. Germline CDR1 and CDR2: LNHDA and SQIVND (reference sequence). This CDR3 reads CASSIPEQGAFQETQYF. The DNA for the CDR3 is TGTGCCAGTAGTATACCCGAACAGGGGGCTTTTCAAGAGACCCAGTACTTC.

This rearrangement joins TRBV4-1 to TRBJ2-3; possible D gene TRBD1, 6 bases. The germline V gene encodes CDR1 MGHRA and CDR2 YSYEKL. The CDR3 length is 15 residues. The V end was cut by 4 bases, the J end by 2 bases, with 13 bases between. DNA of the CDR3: TGCGCCAGCAGCCGCCTAGGACAGAACACAGATACGCAGTATTTT. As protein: CASSRLGQNTDTQYF.

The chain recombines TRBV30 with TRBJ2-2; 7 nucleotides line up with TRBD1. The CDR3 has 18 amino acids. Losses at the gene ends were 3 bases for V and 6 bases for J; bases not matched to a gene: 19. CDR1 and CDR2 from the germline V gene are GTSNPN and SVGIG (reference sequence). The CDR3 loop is CAWRDRTGYTRIAGELFF. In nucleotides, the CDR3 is TGTGCCTGGAGGGATCGGACAGGATACACTAGAATAGCCGGGGAGCTGTTTTTT.

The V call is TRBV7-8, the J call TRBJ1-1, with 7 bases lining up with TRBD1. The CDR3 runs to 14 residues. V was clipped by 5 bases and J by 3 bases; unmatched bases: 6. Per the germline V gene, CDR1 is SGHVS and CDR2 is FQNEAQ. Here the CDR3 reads CASSGGQWYTEAFF. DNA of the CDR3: TGTGCCAGCAGCGGGGGACAGTGGTACACTGAAGCTTTCTTT. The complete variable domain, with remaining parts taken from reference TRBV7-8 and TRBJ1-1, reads GAGVSQSPRYKVAKRGQDVALRCDPISGHVSLFWYQQALGQGPEFLTYFQNEAQLDKSGLPSDRFFAERPEGSVSTLKIQRTQQEDSAVYLCASSGGQWYTEAFFGQGTRLTVV.

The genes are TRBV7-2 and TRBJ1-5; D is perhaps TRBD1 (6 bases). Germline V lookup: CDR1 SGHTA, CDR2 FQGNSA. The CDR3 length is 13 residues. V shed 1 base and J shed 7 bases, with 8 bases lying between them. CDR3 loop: CASSLVGAQPQHF. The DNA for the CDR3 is TGTGCCAGCAGCTTAGTGGGGGCCCAGCCCCAGCATTTT.

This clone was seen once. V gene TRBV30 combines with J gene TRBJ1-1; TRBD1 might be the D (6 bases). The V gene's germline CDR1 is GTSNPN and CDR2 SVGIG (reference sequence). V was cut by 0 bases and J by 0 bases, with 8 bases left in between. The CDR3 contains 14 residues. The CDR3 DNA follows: TGTGCCTGGAGTGTCGGACAGTTGAACACTGAAGCTTTCTTT. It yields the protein CAWSVGQLNTEAFF.

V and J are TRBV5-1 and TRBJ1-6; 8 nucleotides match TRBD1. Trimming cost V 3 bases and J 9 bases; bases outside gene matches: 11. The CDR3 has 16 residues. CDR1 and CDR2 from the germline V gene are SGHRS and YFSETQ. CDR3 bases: TGCGCCAGCAGCTCAGAAAGACAGGGGAGGACTTCACCCCTCCACTTT. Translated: CASSSERQGRTSPLHF.

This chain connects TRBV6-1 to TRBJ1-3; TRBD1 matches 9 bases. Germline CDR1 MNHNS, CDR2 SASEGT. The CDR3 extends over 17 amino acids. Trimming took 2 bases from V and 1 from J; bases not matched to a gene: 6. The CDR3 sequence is CASSEYGTGPSGNTIYF. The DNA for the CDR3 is TGTGCCAGCAGTGAATACGGGACAGGGCCGTCTGGAAACACCATATATTTT.

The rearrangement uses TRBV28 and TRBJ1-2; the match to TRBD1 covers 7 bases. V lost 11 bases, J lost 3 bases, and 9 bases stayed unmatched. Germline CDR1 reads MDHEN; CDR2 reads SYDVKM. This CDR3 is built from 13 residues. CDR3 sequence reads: CAVQGYVDYGYTF. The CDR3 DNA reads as TGTGCCGTACAGGGGTATGTGGACTATGGCTACACCTTC.

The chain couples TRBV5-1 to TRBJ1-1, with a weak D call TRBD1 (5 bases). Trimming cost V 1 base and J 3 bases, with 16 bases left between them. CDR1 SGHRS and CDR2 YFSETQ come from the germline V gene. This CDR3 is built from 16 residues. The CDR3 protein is CASSLMNARVHTEAFF. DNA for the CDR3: TGCGCCAGCAGCTTGATGAACGCCAGGGTTCACACTGAAGCTTTCTTT.

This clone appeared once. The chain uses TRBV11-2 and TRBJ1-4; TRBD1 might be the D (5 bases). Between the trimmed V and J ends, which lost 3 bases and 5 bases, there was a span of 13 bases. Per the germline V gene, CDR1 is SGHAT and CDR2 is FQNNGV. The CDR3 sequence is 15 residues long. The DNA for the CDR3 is TGTGCCAGCAGCTTTGGCGGGGGATGGAATGAAAAACTGTTTTTT. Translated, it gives CASSFGGGWNEKLFF.

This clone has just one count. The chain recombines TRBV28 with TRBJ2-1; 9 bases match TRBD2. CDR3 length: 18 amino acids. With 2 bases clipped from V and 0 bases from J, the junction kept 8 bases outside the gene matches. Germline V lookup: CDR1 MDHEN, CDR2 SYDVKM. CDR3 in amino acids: CASSLGLAGPSSYNEQFF. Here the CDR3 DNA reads TGTGCCAGCAGTTTAGGGCTAGCGGGGCCGAGCTCCTACAATGAGCAGTTCTTC.